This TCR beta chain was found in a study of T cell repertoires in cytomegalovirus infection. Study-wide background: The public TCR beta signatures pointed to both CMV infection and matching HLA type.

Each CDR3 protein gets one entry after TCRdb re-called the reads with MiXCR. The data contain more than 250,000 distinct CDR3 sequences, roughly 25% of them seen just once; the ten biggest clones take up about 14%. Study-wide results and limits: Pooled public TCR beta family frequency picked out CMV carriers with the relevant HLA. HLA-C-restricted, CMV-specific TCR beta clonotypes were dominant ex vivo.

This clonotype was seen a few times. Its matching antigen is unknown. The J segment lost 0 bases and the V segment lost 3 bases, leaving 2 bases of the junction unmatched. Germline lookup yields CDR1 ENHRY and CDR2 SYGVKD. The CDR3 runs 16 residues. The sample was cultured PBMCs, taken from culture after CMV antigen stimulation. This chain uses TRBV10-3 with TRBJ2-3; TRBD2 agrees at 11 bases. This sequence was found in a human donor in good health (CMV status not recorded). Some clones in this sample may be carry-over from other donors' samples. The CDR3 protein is CAISDWTSGSTDTQYF. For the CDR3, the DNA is TGTGCCATCAGTGATTGGACTAGCGGGAGCACAGATACGCAGTATTTT.